This T cell receptor beta chain was sequenced for a study of regulatory T cells in long-lasting Graves disease. As regards this clonotype: Its antigen remains unknown.

General observations from the study: TCR diversity was lower in persistent Graves' patients (versus newly diagnosed ones).

Arm-PCR of CDR3 regions with iRepertoire HTBI primers generated TCR beta libraries. TCRdb reprocessed the multiplex PCR reads with MiXCR, giving one entry per CDR3 protein. The sample contains roughly 490,000 distinct CDR3 sequences, approximately 22% of which appear only once. The germline V and J ends were trimmed by 7 bases and 5 bases, with 14 bases remaining between them. Germline V gives CDR1 SEHNR, CDR2 FQNEAQ (reference sequence). There are 14 residues in the CDR3. Time point noted: persistent/refractory GD, antithyroid drugs over 5 years with positive TRAb. RNA isolated from PBMCs was used to make the TCR library.

The source of this sequence is a female donor with Graves disease. Sequenced material: peripheral blood mononuclear cells (PBMCs), taken when the disease was refractory, from a patient treated with antithyroid drugs. The chain couples TRBV7-9 to TRBJ2-2, with D possibly TRBD1 on 6 matching bases. The chain's CDR3 is CASNVGGTTGELFF. The CDR3 nucleotides are TGTGCCAGCAACGTAGGGGGAACGACCGGGGAGCTGTTTTTT.